This T cell receptor (beta chain) was identified during a study of cytomegalovirus exposure and HLA in healthy donors. Broader study findings: Accurate prediction of most subjects' HLA-A and HLA-B alleles from TCR beta sequences was reported.

To note about this clone: Its antigen is as yet unknown.

The germline gives CDR1 MGHRA, CDR2 YSYEKL. The CDR3 sequence is 17 residues long. Unmatched junction bases numbered 15, after V lost 1 base and J lost 8 bases. The PCR ran on 60 Vbeta and 13 Jbeta primers. TCRdb's copy holds only in-frame clones and misses some; the assay was immunoSEQ multiplex PCR. The sample records tens of thousands of clones, approximately 80% being singletons. Everyone who donated was a healthy bone marrow donor. Sequencing was carried out using PBMCs. The chain carries TRBV4-1 and TRBJ2-7; 9 nucleotides agree with TRBD1. This TCR was recovered from a man in his forties or fifties in good health and CMV-seronegative. The CDR3 spells CASSQGMRRQGEVKQYF. CDR3 coding DNA: TGCGCCAGCAGCCAAGGCATGCGACGACAGGGGGAGGTCAAGCAGTACTTC.